The 23 T cell receptor beta chains given below trace back to one sample, sequenced in a study of untreated major depressive disorder. Study conclusions and caveats: TRBV05-01 (Vbeta 5.1) usage was higher in CD4+ T cells of depressed patients than controls.

These receptors' antigens are unknown. Profiling relied on immunoSEQ multiplex PCR, and the TCRdb table lists in-frame clones only, not all of them. The sample lists roughly 25,000 clones, approximately 91% seen once, with roughly 0.72% in the top ten. The sample comprised CD4+ T cells from PBMCs. These receptors came from a woman in her thirties with major depressive disorder.

The chain recombines TRBV9 with TRBJ2-2; D may be TRBD1 (5 bases). The CDR3 covers 15 residues. Trimming pared 0 bases from V and 6 bases from J, leaving 12 bases between. Germline V gene data show CDR1 as SGDLS and CDR2 as YYNGEE. CDR3 nucleotides: TGTGCCAGCAGCGTAGTAGGCAGGGCCTCCGGGGAGCTGTTTTTT. This sequence encodes CASSVVGRASGELFF.

V gene TRBV7-2 combines with J gene TRBJ1-4; no clear D. V dropped 5 bases and J dropped 7 bases, with 11 bases sitting between them. CDR3 length equals 13 residues. Germline V gene data show CDR1 as SGHTA and CDR2 as FQGNSA. The CDR3 loop reads CASSIGRGEKLFF. DNA for the CDR3: TGTGCCAGCAGCATAGGACGGGGTGAAAAACTGTTTTTT.

On this clone: The junction differs from germline at one of its ends, possibly a read error. The gene calls are TRBV5-1 and TRBJ2-2, with D uncertain. This CDR3 is built from 13 residues. The germline V gene has CDR1 SGHRS and CDR2 YFSETQ. This CDR3 reads CASRLDVTGELFF. CDR3 bases: TGCGCCAGCAGATTGGACGTTACCGGGGAGCTGTTTTTT.

The chain links TRBV5-5 to TRBJ2-7; D is perhaps TRBD1 (5 bases). V dropped 0 bases and J dropped 7 bases, with 14 bases sitting between them. Germline lookup yields CDR1 SGHKS and CDR2 YYEKEE (reference sequence). The CDR3 is 14 amino acids. The DNA for the CDR3 is TGTGCCAGCAGCTTGGAACAGGCCCTACAGGAGCAGTACTTC. It codes for CASSLEQALQEQYF.

The genes are TRBV19 and TRBJ1-5; D gene uncertain. This CDR3 spans 15 amino acids. Trimming cost V 7 bases and J 0 bases, with 13 bases left between them. Looked up from germline, CDR1 is LNHDA and CDR2 is SQIVND (reference sequence). The CDR3 DNA follows: TGTGCCAGTATGAACGGATTTCCTAGCAATCAGCCCCAGCATTTT. This gives the protein CASMNGFPSNQPQHF.

The V gene is TRBV7-8, the J gene TRBJ2-3; perhaps TRBD1 as D (5 bases). Germline CDR1 reads SGHVS; CDR2 reads FQNEAQ. This CDR3 is built from 14 residues. The germline V and J ends were trimmed by 5 bases and 0 bases, with 9 bases remaining between them. CDR3 nucleotides: TGTGCCAGCAGCCCTCACAGGAGCACAGATACGCAGTATTTT. Protein product: CASSPHRSTDTQYF.

This chain uses TRBV18 with TRBJ1-5, with D possibly being TRBD1 (5 bases). This CDR3 region has 19 residues. Trimming left V 6 bases short and J 0 bases short, with 24 bases between. Per germline, CDR1 KGHSH and CDR2 LQKENI. CDR3 residues: CASSHLADIRDLSNQPQHF. The CDR3 bases are TGTGCCAGCTCGCACCTAGCGGACATACGTGACCTTAGCAATCAGCCCCAGCATTTT.

The rearrangement joins TRBV21-1 to TRBJ2-7; TRBD1 reflects the table's D call only, with no check against the DNA. TRBV21-1 counts as a pseudogene. The CDR3 has 16 residues. CDR3 sequence reads: CASSRNPGTRYYEQYF. The CDR3 region has the DNA TGTGCCAGCAGCAGGAATCCAGGGACAAGATACTACGAGCAGTACTTC.

The chain is built from TRBV6-5 and TRBJ1-6, with D perhaps TRBD1 (5 bases). Trimming stripped 2 bases from V and 5 bases from J, with 7 bases between. The CDR3 loop spans 14 amino acids. Germline CDR1 and CDR2: MNHEY and SVGAGI. The CDR3 DNA reads TGTGCCAGCAGTTACCAGGGTGATAATTCACCCCTCCACTTT. As protein: CASSYQGDNSPLHF.

The chain joins TRBV9 to TRBJ2-7, with TRBD1 matching over 8 bases. The junction had 8 bases not matched to a gene; V was cut back by 0 bases and J by 6 bases. CDR1 and CDR2 from the germline V gene are SGDLS and YYNGEE. The CDR3 has 15 residues. The DNA of the CDR3 is TGTGCCAGCAGCGTAGTTGCAGGGGGCGGCGGCGAGCAGTACTTC. Encoded protein: CASSVVAGGGGEQYF.

This sequence joins TRBV5-5 and TRBJ1-3; weak D call: TRBD1 (5 bases). The germline V and J ends were trimmed by 4 bases and 0 bases, with 8 bases remaining between them. CDR1 SGHKS and CDR2 YYEKEE come from the germline V gene (reference sequence). The CDR3 has 14 residues. The CDR3 DNA sequence: TGTGCCAGCAGCCTGGACACCTCTGGAAACACCATATATTTT. This translates into CASSLDTSGNTIYF. The variable domain in full, completed from reference TRBV5-5 and TRBJ1-3, reads DAGVTQSPTHLIKTRGQQVTLRCSPISGHKSVSWYQQVLGQGPQFIFQYYEKEERGRGNFPDRFSARQFPNYSSELNVNALLLGDSALYLCASSLDTSGNTIYFGEGSWLTVV.

The chain combines TRBV18 with TRBJ2-3; D possibly corresponds to TRBD2 (6 bases). The V end was cut by 3 bases, the J end by 6 bases, with 25 bases between. The CDR3 totals 18 residues. From germline, CDR1 is KGHSH and CDR2 LQKENI. The CDR3 DNA sequence: TGTGCCAGCTCACCCTTCGCCGGGGGTAATGTCAGGGCGGATACGCAGTATTTT. It codes for CASSPFAGGNVRADTQYF.

V and J are TRBV19 and TRBJ1-4; 9 bases are shared with TRBD1. The V segment lost 5 bases and the J segment 8 bases; nucleotides outside the gene matches: 6. The CDR3 covers 14 residues. Germline CDR1 reads LNHDA; CDR2 reads SQIVND (reference sequence). The CDR3 DNA is TGTGCCAGTAGTTGGGGACAGGGATTAGAAAAACTGTTTTTT. Translated, it gives CASSWGQGLEKLFF.

V gene TRBV5-6 combines with J gene TRBJ1-2; no firm D call. The V gene lost 4 bases and the J gene lost 3 bases, with 13 bases spanning the gap. CDR3 length: 14 residues. In germline, CDR1 is SGHDT, CDR2 YYEEEE. In DNA form, the CDR3 reads TGTGCCAGCAGCACAATGCCTGGACACTATGGCTACACCTTC. It codes for CASSTMPGHYGYTF.

The CDR3 is CASSARQGAATEAFF. DNA for the CDR3: TGTGCCAGTAGTGCACGACAGGGGGCCGCAACTGAAGCTTTCTTT. The V call is TRBV19, the J call TRBJ1-1; TRBD1 matches 10 bases. CDR1 and CDR2 from the germline V gene are LNHDA and SQIVND (reference sequence). Trimming removed 5 bases from V and 5 bases from J; junction bases left unmatched: 8. The CDR3 covers 15 residues.

The gene calls are TRBV7-2 and TRBJ2-2; D gene uncertain. Germline lookup yields CDR1 SGHTA and CDR2 FQGNSA. The V end was cut by 2 bases, the J end by 4 bases, with 14 bases between. This CDR3 is 16 amino acids long. CDR3 sequence (DNA): TGTGCCAGCAGCTTATTCATGAGTGAAATCACCGGGGAGCTGTTTTTT. Its protein is CASSLFMSEITGELFF.

The CDR3 DNA sequence: TGTGCCAGCAGTTACGGGACAGGGGGCCATTACAATGAGCAGTTCTTC. This encodes CASSYGTGGHYNEQFF. The J gene is TRBJ2-1, the V gene TRBV6-5; 12 bases are a match to TRBD1. J gave up 4 bases and V 2 bases, and 3 bases lay outside the gene matches. Germline CDR1 reads MNHEY; CDR2 reads SVGAGI. CDR3 length: 16 residues.

The V and J genes are TRBV6-6 and TRBJ1-2, with D tentatively TRBD1 (5 bases). Between the trimmed V and J ends, which lost 9 bases and 4 bases, there was a span of 15 bases. The CDR3 is 13 amino acids. Germline V gene sequence: CDR1 MNHNY, CDR2 SVGAGI (reference sequence). CDR3 in DNA: TGTGCCAGTACCGAGCGGGGGAGCTATGGCTACACCTTC. Translated: CASTERGSYGYTF.

V usage is TRBV6-6 and J usage is TRBJ1-2; 10 positions match TRBD1. Germline CDR1 MNHNY, CDR2 SVGAGI (reference sequence). This CDR3 is 14 amino acids long. The V segment lost 5 bases and the J segment 5 bases; nucleotides outside the gene matches: 5. In DNA, the CDR3 is TGTGCCAGCAGTACGTGGACAGGGGGTTATGGCTACACCTTC. Translation: CASSTWTGGYGYTF.

The rearrangement uses TRBV29-1 and TRBJ2-3, with TRBD2 matching 12 bases. The V and J ends lost 7 bases and 2 bases, in that order; junction bases with no gene match: 10. This CDR3 spans 16 amino acids. Germline CDR1 is SQVTM and CDR2 is ANQGSEA. This CDR3 reads CSARRTSGTLTDTQYF. In DNA, the CDR3 is TGCAGCGCCCGACGGACTAGCGGGACACTCACAGATACGCAGTATTTT.

The chain carries TRBV6-1 and TRBJ2-7; D gene ambiguous. The CDR3 consists of 14 residues. CDR1 and CDR2 (germline): MNHNS, SASEGT. Trimming shortened V by 3 bases and J by 2 bases, and 11 bases separated the two germline ends. CDR3 DNA sequence: TGTGCCAGCAGTGACCGCGACGCAGCCTACGAGCAGTACTTC. It translates to CASSDRDAAYEQYF.

The chain couples TRBV5-8 to TRBJ2-7; 10 positions agree with TRBD1. This CDR3 contains 15 residues. J was trimmed by 4 bases and V by 4 bases; bases with no gene match: 8. The germline V gene encodes CDR1 SGHTS and CDR2 YDEGEE. The CDR3 bases are TGTGCCAGCAGCCCGAGGACAGGGGGAGGATACGAGCAGTACTTC. Translation: CASSPRTGGGYEQYF.

J is TRBJ1-4 and V is TRBV18; D is unresolved. This CDR3 has 16 amino acids. In germline, CDR1 is KGHSH, CDR2 LQKENI. Trimming shortened V by 2 bases and J by 1 base, and 11 bases separated the two germline ends. The CDR3 sequence: CASSPVWGQTNEKLFF. In DNA, the CDR3 is TGTGCCAGCTCACCAGTTTGGGGTCAAACTAATGAAAAACTGTTTTTT.